This TCR beta chain was captured by sequencing in a study of blood T cell repertoires in COVID-19 (dated by TCRdb to 2019 to 2021). In the study overall: Samples from collaborators originated in the United States, Italy and Spain and spanned both the acute and convalescent phases of COVID-19. The material from the prospective study consisted of cDNA or gDNA derived from T cells, B-cell-depleted T cells, or PBMCs. Deeply sampled blood TCRbeta repertoires from subjects exposed to, actively infected with, or recovered from COVID-19 were included in the dataset. The repertoires were released in a freely available public database intended as a resource for research on the immune response to SARS-CoV-2. The samples were drawn from the first 160 participants of the ongoing ImmuneRACE study and from over a thousand subjects provided by 6 global collaborators. Nearly every sample came with metadata listing a de-identified subject ID, COVID-19 status, age in years and sex. Where HLA class I and class II types were available, the types were taken from metadata supplied by the sample provider, not from assay-based typing.

Each collaborating institution followed its own protocols to collect whole blood in K2EDTA tubes. For TCRbeta analysis, collaborator samples were shipped as frozen whole blood, as isolated PBMCs, or as DNA extracted from either sample type. TCRbeta CDR3 regions were amplified from genomic DNA by means of the immunoSEQ Assay, a bias-controlled multiplex PCR. Per the authors' processing: Nucleated cell counts per sample were estimated from amplification of reference gene primers within the assay. To quantify the absolute abundance of each unique TCRbeta CDR3 rearrangement, sequence reads were collapsed and filtered. Productive Simpson clonality was computed per sample as the square root of Simpson's diversity index over productive rearrangements. This is the immuneACCESS table as TCRdb keeps it, with only in-frame sequences that have V and J called. A part of the clones is gone; compared with another copy, unresolved V genes explain less than half, and the rest is unexplained. V, J and clone size are taken as reported in that table, and D and trimming were inferred from the DNA itself. Here the sample has tens of thousands of clones; approximately 87% occur a single time. The top ten constitute around a sixth of the sample.

The paper as a whole reports these results and caveats: Clinical and demographic metadata were provided uncurated, with the amount varying by source and participant.

In the case of this clone: What antigen it recognizes has not been identified. Base qualities are missing; no much larger clone stands one base away.

The material sequenced was peripheral blood. This TCR was recovered from a man older than 75 in a cohort sampled during active COVID-19.

The nucleotides are TGTGCCACCAGCAGAGATTCGCAGGGGTCCTATGGCTACACCTTC. This translates into CATSRDSQGSYGYTF. The rearrangement combines TRBV15 with TRBJ1-2, and possibly TRBD1, on 6 matching bases. At the junction V is shortened by 0 bases and J by 4 bases, with 12 bases in between. According to the germline V gene (reference sequence), CDR1 reads LNHNV and CDR2 reads YYDKDF. From the cysteine up to the phenylalanine, the CDR3 has a length of 15 residues. Only CDR3 DNA remains: 45 bases, in frame from the first base. Outside the CDR3, residues come from the reference TRBV15 and TRBJ1-2 proteins, so the full variable domain is: DAMVIQNPRYQVTQFGKPVTLSCSQTLNHNVMYWYQQKSSQAPKLLFHYYDKDFNNEADTPDNFQSRRPNTSFCFLDIRSPGLGDTAMYLCATSRDSQGSYGYTFGSGTRLTVV.